This T cell receptor beta chain came from a study of human T cells and chemical hapten exposure. Study in general: A mostly female patient group had alopecia areata, totalis or universalis.

Trimming removed 4 bases from V and 1 base from J, with 9 bases in between. From germline, CDR1 is SNHLY and CDR2 FYNNEI. The length of the CDR3 is 14 residues. TCRdb re-called the RACE reads with MiXCR, one entry per CDR3 protein. The profile shows roughly 100,000 distinct CDR3 sequences, 34% of them singletons. Described time point: patch test 3, about 24 weeks after DPC sensitization. Documented treatment: therapeutic diphenylcyclopropenone sensitization with weekly scalp DPC. Donation of samples came from alopecia patients who were 18 to 70 years old and suitable for DPC. This clonotype turned up a few times.

J is TRBJ2-3 and V is TRBV2; D is perhaps TRBD2 (6 bases). The receptor comes from a man aged 35 to 55 with alopecia areata. Some clones in this sample may be carry-over from other donors' samples. The starting material was whole blood, obtained in connection with sensitization to the hapten diphenylcyclopropenone (DPC). The CDR3 spells CASSGRRGTDTQYF. CDR3 DNA sequence: TGTGCCAGCAGTGGGCGGAGGGGCACAGATACGCAGTATTTT.